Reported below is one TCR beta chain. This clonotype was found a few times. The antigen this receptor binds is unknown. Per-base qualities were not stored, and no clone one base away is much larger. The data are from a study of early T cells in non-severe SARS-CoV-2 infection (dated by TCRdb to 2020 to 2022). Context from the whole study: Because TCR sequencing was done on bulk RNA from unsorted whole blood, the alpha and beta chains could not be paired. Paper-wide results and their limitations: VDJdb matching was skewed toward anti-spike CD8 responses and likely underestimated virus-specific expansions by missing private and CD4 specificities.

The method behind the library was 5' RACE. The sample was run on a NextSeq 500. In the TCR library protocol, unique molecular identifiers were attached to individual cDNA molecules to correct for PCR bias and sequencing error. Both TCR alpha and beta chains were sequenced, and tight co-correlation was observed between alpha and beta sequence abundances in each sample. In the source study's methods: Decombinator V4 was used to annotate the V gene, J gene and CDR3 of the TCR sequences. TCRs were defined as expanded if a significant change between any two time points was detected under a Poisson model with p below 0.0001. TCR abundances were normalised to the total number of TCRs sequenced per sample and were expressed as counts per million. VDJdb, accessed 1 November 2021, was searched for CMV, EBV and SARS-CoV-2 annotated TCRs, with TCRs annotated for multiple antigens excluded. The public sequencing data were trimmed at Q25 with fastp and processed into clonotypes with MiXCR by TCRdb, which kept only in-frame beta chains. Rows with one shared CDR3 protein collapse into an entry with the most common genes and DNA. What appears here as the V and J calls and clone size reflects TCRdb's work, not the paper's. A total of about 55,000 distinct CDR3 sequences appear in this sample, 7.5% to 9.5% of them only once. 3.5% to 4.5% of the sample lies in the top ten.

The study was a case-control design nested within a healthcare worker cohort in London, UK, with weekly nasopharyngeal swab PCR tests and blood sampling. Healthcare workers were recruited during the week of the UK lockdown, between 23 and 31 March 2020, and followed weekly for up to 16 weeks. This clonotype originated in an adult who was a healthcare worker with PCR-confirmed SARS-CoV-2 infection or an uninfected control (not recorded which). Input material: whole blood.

The nucleotides are TGTGCCAGCAGCCCCCTCCTGGGGGCCGGGTACAATGAGCAGTTCTTC. Protein translation: CASSPLLGAGYNEQFF. The rearranged chain carries TRBV7-9 and TRBJ2-1, with TRBD1 tentatively as D gene (6 bases match). Cut back by 5 bases and 4 bases, the V and J ends lie 18 bases apart. CDR1 and CDR2 are read off the germline V gene (reference sequence) as SEHNR and FQNEAQ. Inclusive of the bounding cysteine and phenylalanine, the CDR3 is 16 residues long. CDR3 DNA only is kept here, 48 bases in frame from base 1.